Presented here are 28 T cell receptor beta chains from one specimen sequenced in a study of T cells after yellow fever vaccination. TCRdb passed the 5' RACE reads through MiXCR, listing each CDR3 protein once. Of approximately 150,000 distinct CDR3 sequences listed, 7.7% are singletons. The specimen was CD4+ T cells sorted from PBMCs, collected 5 days after the yellow fever booster vaccination. These receptors all stem from a man aged 30 to 39 who received the YFV17D yellow fever vaccine.

At least ten counts were recorded for this clonotype. The rearrangement uses TRBV27 and TRBJ1-4; D not certain. V was pared by 3 bases and J by 0 bases, with 8 bases between. Germline loops: CDR1 MNHEY, CDR2 SMNVEV (reference sequence). The CDR3 runs 15 residues. CDR3 in DNA: TGTGCCAGCAGTTTTGGCGGATCAACTAATGAAAAACTGTTTTTT. Translation: CASSFGGSTNEKLFF. Drawing the rest from reference TRBV27 and TRBJ1-4, the complete variable domain is EAQVTQNPRYLITVTGKKLTVTCSQNMNHEYMSWYRQDPGLGLRQIYYSMNVEVTDKGDVPEGYKVSRKEKRNFPLILESPSPNQTSLYFCASSFGGSTNEKLFFGSGTQLSVL.

This clonotype was seen repeatedly, ten times or more. The rearrangement links TRBV5-1 to TRBJ2-3, with 11 nucleotides matching TRBD2. The CDR3 loop spans 17 amino acids. The germline CDR1 and CDR2 sequences are SGHRS and YFSETQ. With V trimmed by 2 bases and J by 1 base, 6 bases remained unmatched. This CDR3 reads CASSFLTSGKGTDTQYF. The CDR3 DNA follows: TGCGCCAGCAGCTTTCTGACTAGCGGGAAGGGCACAGATACGCAGTATTTT.

The rearrangement links TRBV19 to TRBJ2-2, with a tentative D call TRBD2 (6 bases). The CDR3 has 14 amino acids. V was trimmed by 4 bases and J by 5 bases, leaving 11 bases between them. Looked up from germline, CDR1 is LNHDA and CDR2 is SQIVND (reference sequence). The CDR3 DNA follows: TGTGCCAGTAGTAGGGGACTGCGTACCGGGGAGCTGTTTTTT. Amino acid sequence: CASSRGLRTGELFF.

A note on this clonotype: A clone one base away is much larger, so this may be a read error. The gene calls are TRBV19 and TRBJ2-5; D not resolved. Germline-derived CDR1 and CDR2 are LNHDA and SQIVND (reference sequence). The V and J ends lost 6 bases and 5 bases respectively, with 10 bases between them. The CDR3 has 12 amino acids. This chain's CDR3 is CASSKAHETQYF. For the CDR3, the DNA is TGTGCCAGTAGCAAGGCTCACGAGACCCAGTACTTC.

This clonotype appeared many times. The V and J genes are TRBV6-2 or TRBV6-3 and TRBJ1-5; D uncertain. With 6 bases removed from V and 10 bases from J, the gap between germline ends came to 16 bases. CDR1 is MNHEY and CDR2 is SVGEGT in the germline V gene. This CDR3 has 13 amino acids. The CDR3 spells CASRQSPGVPQHF. In DNA form, the CDR3 reads TGTGCCAGCAGACAGTCTCCGGGCGTTCCCCAGCATTTT.

The table lists this clonotype with many counts. The gene calls are TRBV5-1 and TRBJ2-2, with D unclear. Trimming pared 6 bases from V and 6 bases from J, leaving 9 bases between. Germline CDR1 is SGHRS and CDR2 is YFSETQ. CDR3 length: 12 amino acids. CDR3 nucleotide sequence: TGCGCCAGCACTGTCCTATCCGGGGAGCTGTTTTTT. It specifies CASTVLSGELFF.

This clonotype was found a few times. This chain links TRBV18 with TRBJ2-5; 12 bases line up with TRBD2. The germline CDR1 and CDR2 sequences are KGHSH and LQKENI. V trimming: 4 bases; J trimming: 5 bases; junction bases outside the gene matches: 5. The CDR3 is 15 residues long. The CDR3 bases are TGTGCCAGCTCACTTACTAGCGGGAGGTCTGAGACCCAGTACTTC. It translates to CASSLTSGRSETQYF.

Ten or more counts support this clonotype. The chain carries TRBV6-4 and TRBJ2-1; D possibly corresponds to TRBD1 (6 bases). The germline gives CDR1 MRHNA, CDR2 SNTAGT. The CDR3 is 15 amino acids. V shed 3 bases and J shed 7 bases, with 16 bases lying between them. CDR3 loop: CASSEEPTGGNEQFF. The CDR3 coding sequence is TGTGCCAGCAGTGAAGAGCCGACAGGCGGGAATGAGCAGTTCTTC.

This clonotype appeared many times. This chain links TRBV7-3 with TRBJ2-1; possible D gene TRBD2, 6 bases. The V end was cut by 6 bases, the J end by 5 bases, with 26 bases between. The CDR3 consists of 18 residues. Germline values: CDR1 SGHTA, CDR2 FQGTGA. CDR3 amino acids: CASSSKSLRDWSNNEQFF. The CDR3 DNA reads as TGTGCCAGCAGTTCGAAGAGCTTAAGGGACTGGTCAAACAATGAGCAGTTCTTC.

The rearrangement links TRBV18 to TRBJ1-1, with D tentatively TRBD1 (6 bases). The CDR3 covers 15 residues. V was clipped by 7 bases and J by 2 bases, with 17 bases between them. The germline V gene encodes CDR1 KGHSH and CDR2 LQKENI. The CDR3 protein is CASLPRGQANTEAFF. The CDR3 DNA is TGTGCCAGCTTACCTAGGGGACAAGCAAACACTGAAGCTTTCTTT.

This clonotype showed up many times. The chain joins TRBV19 to TRBJ2-1, with D possibly called TRBD1 or TRBD2 (5 bases each). Trimming took off 5 bases at V and 5 bases at J, with 22 bases between the two ends. The CDR3 totals 17 residues. Looked up from germline, CDR1 is LNHDA and CDR2 is SQIVND (reference sequence). The DNA of the CDR3 is TGTGCCAGTAGTCGCATGACGGGACGGTTGGTGGACAATGAGCAGTTCTTC. This sequence encodes CASSRMTGRLVDNEQFF.

This clonotype was seen many times. The rearrangement joins TRBV7-9 to TRBJ2-5; TRBD1 matches 9 bases. Germline V gene data show CDR1 as SEHNR and CDR2 as FQNEAQ (reference sequence). The V segment lost 5 bases and the J segment 2 bases; nucleotides outside the gene matches: 6. The CDR3 sequence is 15 residues long. The CDR3 spells CASSLGDRAQETQYF. DNA for the CDR3: TGTGCCAGCAGCCTGGGGGACAGGGCACAAGAGACCCAGTACTTC.

In the case of this clonotype: This may stem from a read error, because a much larger clone lies one nucleotide away. The chain joins TRBV4-3 to TRBJ1-6; weak D call: TRBD1 (5 bases). Looked up from germline, CDR1 is LGHNA and CDR2 is YSLEER. This CDR3 has 17 amino acids. V lost 0 bases and J lost 0, with 9 bases in between. CDR3 amino acids: CASSQDRGCSYNSPLHF. Here the CDR3 DNA reads TGCGCCAGCAGCCAAGATAGGGGATGCTCCTATAATTCACCCCTCCACTTT.

The chain joins TRBV3-1 to TRBJ2-3; 12 bases are a match to TRBD2. Germline loops: CDR1 LGHDT, CDR2 YNNKEL (reference sequence). V trimming: 0 bases; J trimming: 5 bases; junction bases outside the gene matches: 6. The CDR3 consists of 17 residues. The CDR3 nucleotides are TGTGCCAGCAGCCAAGAATCCGGGACTAGCGGGCGAGATACGCAGTATTTT. Protein product: CASSQESGTSGRDTQYF.

This clonotype was detected ten times or more. The V call is TRBV20-1, the J call TRBJ2-1, with D possibly matching TRBD2 (5 bases). Per germline, CDR1 DFQATT and CDR2 SNEGSKA (reference sequence). The length of the CDR3 is 13 residues. V was pared by 1 base and J by 9 bases, with 13 bases between. Here the CDR3 DNA reads TGCAGTGCTAGAGTGTCGGGAATCCCTGAGCAGTTCTTC. This sequence encodes CSARVSGIPEQFF.

Many counts were recorded for this clonotype. The V and J genes are TRBV6-5 and TRBJ1-6; TRBD1 might be the D (5 bases). This CDR3 has 14 residues. Trimming removed 9 bases at V and 4 bases at J, with 13 bases between. Germline values: CDR1 MNHEY, CDR2 SVGAGI. CDR3 amino acids: CASGGRSYNSPLHF. The CDR3 DNA sequence: TGTGCCAGTGGGGGACGATCGTATAATTCACCCCTCCACTTT.

This clonotype came up once. A much larger clone is a single base away; this may be a read error. The chain uses TRBV20-1 and TRBJ2-2, with 8 bases identical to TRBD1. This CDR3 contains 20 residues. Germline CDR1 and CDR2: DFQATT and SNEGSKA (reference sequence). V lost 1 base, J lost 3 bases, and 19 bases stayed unmatched. The CDR3 is CSARVERAQGAIIDTGELFF. The DNA for the CDR3 is TGCAGTGCTAGAGTAGAAAGGGCTCAGGGGGCGATAATCGACACCGGGGAGCTGTTTTTT.

Remarks on this clonotype: This may stem from a read error, because a much larger clone lies one nucleotide away. The V gene is TRBV5-5, the J gene TRBJ2-1; 9 bases align to TRBD2. Germline values: CDR1 SGHKS, CDR2 YYEKEE (reference sequence). Trimming at V came to 5 bases and at J to 4 bases, leaving 10 bases not matched to a gene. The CDR3 covers 16 residues. CDR3 sequence: CASSKFLAGRYNEQFF. CDR3 nucleotides: TGTGCCAGCAGTAAGTTCCTAGCGGGAAGGTACAATGAGCAGTTCTTC.

There are a few counts of this clonotype. The chain combines TRBV20-1 with TRBJ2-7; D is ambiguous. V was trimmed by 1 base and J by 4 bases, leaving 5 bases between them. This CDR3 comprises 11 residues. From germline, CDR1 is DFQATT and CDR2 SNEGSKA (reference sequence). The CDR3 is CSARAGYEQYF. The DNA of the CDR3 is TGCAGTGCTAGAGCCGGTTACGAGCAGTACTTC.

This clonotype was seen at least ten times. The chain links TRBV12-3 or TRBV12-4 to TRBJ2-1; TRBD2 matches 7 bases. The CDR3 covers 14 residues. V shed 4 bases and J 6 bases; nucleotides not matched to a gene: 6. CDR3: CASSSGLPSNEQFF. The CDR3 nucleotides are TGTGCCAGCAGTTCGGGACTACCGAGCAATGAGCAGTTCTTC.

This clonotype came up many times. The chain carries TRBV5-1 and TRBJ2-4; D not resolved. This CDR3 region has 14 residues. Trimming took 0 bases from V and 12 from J, leaving 16 bases between them. Germline V gene sequence: CDR1 SGHRS, CDR2 YFSETQ. The DNA for the CDR3 is TGCGCCAGCAGCTTGGCCGAAAAGGGAACGGCTCAGTACTTC. Translated, it gives CASSLAEKGTAQYF.

This clonotype has a count of ten or more. The chain uses TRBV20-1 and TRBJ1-2, with D perhaps matching TRBD1 (5 bases). Germline-derived CDR1 and CDR2 are DFQATT and SNEGSKA (reference sequence). V was trimmed by 4 bases and J by 1 base, leaving 10 bases between them. CDR3 size: 13 residues. The CDR3 coding sequence is TGCAGTGCTACCCGGGACGGTAACTATGGCTACACCTTC. This gives the protein CSATRDGNYGYTF.

At least ten counts were recorded for this clonotype. The chain recombines TRBV6-5 with TRBJ2-4; tentatively, D is TRBD2 (5 bases). V was clipped by 0 bases and J by 7 bases, with 13 bases between them. There are 15 residues in the CDR3. The germline V gene has CDR1 MNHEY and CDR2 SVGAGI. CDR3 sequence reads: CASSYSYRGKNIQYF. DNA of the CDR3: TGTGCCAGCAGTTACTCTTATCGAGGGAAGAACATTCAGTACTTC.

This clonotype has a count of ten or more. The chain combines TRBV29-1 with TRBJ2-4; D is possibly TRBD1 or TRBD2 (5 bases each). V was clipped by 4 bases and J by 9 bases, with 22 bases between them. CDR1 SQVTM and CDR2 ANQGSEA come from the germline V gene. The CDR3 is 15 amino acids. CDR3 protein: CSVVDWGQSGTIQYF. CDR3 bases: TGCAGCGTTGTGGATTGGGGCCAGTCTGGGACCATTCAGTACTTC.

This clonotype was counted ten times or more. The V gene is TRBV7-9, the J gene TRBJ1-1; D is perhaps TRBD1 (6 bases). CDR1 and CDR2 (germline): SEHNR, FQNEAQ (reference sequence). The V and J ends lost 2 bases and 0 bases respectively, with 10 bases between them. The CDR3 is 15 amino acids. For the CDR3, the DNA is TGTGCCAGCAGCTTAATGGGGGGCCTGAACACTGAAGCTTTCTTT. Its protein product is CASSLMGGLNTEAFF. The variable domain in full, with the rest retrieved from reference TRBV7-9 and TRBJ1-1, is DTGVSQNPRHKITKRGQNVTFRCDPISEHNRLYWYRQTLGQGPEFLTYFQNEAQLEKSRLLSDRFSAERPKGSFSTLEIQRTEQGDSAMYLCASSLMGGLNTEAFFGQGTRLTVV.

This clonotype has at least ten counts. This rearrangement joins TRBV24-1 to TRBJ2-1; the match to TRBD2 covers 9 bases. This CDR3 spans 13 amino acids. With 10 bases clipped from V and 9 bases from J, the junction kept 9 bases outside the gene matches. Germline V lookup: CDR1 KGHDR, CDR2 SFDVKD. The CDR3 DNA follows: TGTGCCACTGGGGGGCTAGCGGGAACTGAGCAGTTCTTC. It specifies CATGGLAGTEQFF.

This clonotype showed up many times. The chain joins TRBV20-1 to TRBJ2-2; D remains ambiguous. The V end lost 4 bases, the J end lost 6 bases, and 9 bases lay between the germline ends. CDR1 and CDR2 from the germline V gene are DFQATT and SNEGSKA (reference sequence). This CDR3 has 12 amino acids. In DNA form, the CDR3 reads TGCAGTGCTAAAGCCGGACCCGGGGAGCTGTTTTTT. It translates to CSAKAGPGELFF.

This clonotype was counted ten times or more. The chain has TRBV29-1 and TRBJ2-7; D ambiguous. Per germline, CDR1 SQVTM and CDR2 ANQGSEA. The CDR3 totals 12 residues. V was cut by 1 base and J by 6 bases, with 10 bases left in between. The CDR3 is CSVEVGVGEQYF. CDR3 sequence (DNA): TGCAGCGTTGAAGTTGGGGTAGGCGAGCAGTACTTC.